Listed below are T cell receptor beta chains from one sample, sequenced in a study of radiotherapy plus CTLA-4 blockade in lung cancer. The data were produced by immunoSEQ multiplex PCR, yet TCRdb's version contains in-frame clones alone and is incomplete. The sample yields over 100,000 clones, more than 75% seen once. The source material was peripheral blood, sampled from a patient treated with radiotherapy plus ipilimumab. The source of these receptors is a human donor with non-small cell lung cancer that progressed on radiotherapy plus ipilimumab. Some clones in this sample may be carry-over from other donors' samples. Both conserved end residues are part of each CDR3. A D gene is named only where the DNA matches it firmly. Only part of the rows carry a size: once, few, many, or a class if the clone is expanded.

>TRBD1|TRBV11-2|TRBJ2-7|.
CASSLNRGHVYEQYF
TGTGCCAGCAGCCTAAACAGGGGGCATGTATACGAGCAGTACTTC
>TRBD1|TRBV4-3|TRBJ2-7|once
CASSRYDRGDEQYF
TGCGCCAGCAGCCGGTACGACAGGGGGGACGAGCAGTACTTC
>.|TRBV28|TRBJ1-2|once
CASSWTVKGYTF
TGTGCCAGCAGTTGGACAGTGAAAGGCTACACCTTC
>.|TRBV6-5|TRBJ1-1|few
CASSSGHRNTEAFF
TGTGCCAGCAGTTCAGGACACAGGAACACTGAAGCTTTCTTT
>.|TRBV15|TRBJ1-1|.
CATSRVLGVNTEAFF
TGTGCCACCAGCAGAGTGTTAGGTGTGAACACTGAAGCTTTCTTT
>TRBD2|TRBV7-3|TRBJ2-1|.
CASSLLGLAGGEQFF
TGTGCCAGCAGCTTATTGGGACTAGCGGGGGGAGAGCAGTTCTTC
>.|TRBV5-4|TRBJ2-5|few
CASSLGGIGQETQYF
TGTGCCAGCAGCTTGGGGGGCATAGGGCAAGAGACCCAGTACTTC
>.|TRBV7-8|TRBJ2-1|.
CASSPLEDEQFF
TGTGCCAGCAGCCCCCTAGAGGATGAGCAGTTCTTC
>.|TRBV27|TRBJ2-1|.
CASSPLSHRAEQFF
TGTGCCAGCAGTCCACTATCCCACAGAGCTGAGCAGTTCTTC
>.|TRBV18|TRBJ2-3|.
CASSPPLGEIGTDTQYF
TGTGCCAGCTCACCACCGCTGGGGGAAATAGGCACAGATACGCAGTATTTT
>TRBD1|TRBV11-3|TRBJ2-7|.
CASSLQTGYEQYF
TGTGCCAGCAGCCTACAGACAGGGTACGAGCAGTACTTC
>TRBD1|TRBV7-2|TRBJ1-2|.
CASSLMIPSGTDYGYTF
TGTGCCAGCAGCTTAATGATTCCTTCTGGGACAGACTATGGCTACACCTTC
>.|TRBV4-3|TRBJ2-3|.
CASSQDRGSVFTDTQYF
TGCGCCAGCAGCCAAGATAGGGGAAGCGTCTTCACAGATACGCAGTATTTT
>TRBD1|TRBV5-1|TRBJ1-4|few
CASSFTTGTGDEKLFF
TGCGCCAGCAGCTTTACTACCGGGACAGGGGATGAAAAACTGTTTTTT
>.|TRBV2|TRBJ1-1|.
CASRTDFPNTEAFF
TGTGCCAGCAGGACGGACTTCCCGAACACTGAAGCTTTCTTT
>TRBD1|TRBV5-4|TRBJ1-1|.
CASSTRTGDTTEAFF
TGTGCCAGCAGCACACGGACAGGGGATACCACTGAAGCTTTCTTC
>TRBD1|TRBV5-1|TRBJ2-7|.
CASSSGTEAYEQYF
TGCGCCAGCAGCTCCGGGACAGAAGCCTACGAGCAGTACTTC
>TRBD2|TRBV2|TRBJ2-7|.
CASRLNREGIYEQYF
TGTGCCAGCAGGTTGAATCGGGAGGGAATCTACGAGCAGTACTTC
>.|TRBV2|TRBJ1-1|.
CASSDDKPVKAFF
TGTGCCAGCAGTGATGACAAACCGGTGAAGGCTTTCTTT
>TRBD1|TRBV2|TRBJ1-1|.
CASSIQPRQGGTEAFF
TGTGCCAGCAGCATCCAACCCCGACAGGGAGGGACTGAAGCTTTCTTT
>.|TRBV7-3|TRBJ1-1|.
CVSSGSSFGRMNTEAFF
TGTGTCAGCAGCGGCTCCAGTTTTGGACGGATGAACACTGAAGCTTTCTTT
>.|TRBV7-9|TRBJ2-3|few
CASSSDRQSPDTQYF
TGTGCCAGCAGCTCAGATCGACAGTCACCAGATACGCAGTATTTT
>.|TRBV19|TRBJ1-1|few
CASSILGANTEAFF
TGTGCCAGTAGTATTCTGGGGGCGAACACTGAAGCTTTCTTT
>.|TRBV11-2|TRBJ1-5|.
CASSLGAGQPQHF
TGTGCCAGCAGCTTAGGGGCGGGTCAGCCCCAGCATTTT
>.|TRBV10-1|TRBJ1-6|.
CASPRPPLGSYNSPLHF
TGCGCCAGCCCGCGGCCCCCCCTTGGTTCCTATAATTCACCCCTCCACTTT
>.|TRBV5-1|TRBJ1-4|.
CASSLGPGGVNEKLFF
TGCGCCAGCAGCTTGGGTCCCGGGGGGGTAAATGAAAAACTGTTTTTT
>.|TRBV5-6|TRBJ2-3|.
CASSLFGSQATDTQYF
TGTGCCAGCAGCTTGTTCGGCTCCCAGGCGACAGATACGCAGTATTTT
>TRBD1|TRBV6-5|TRBJ1-1|.
CASSYSFRDRDTEAFF
TGTGCCAGCAGTTACTCGTTCCGGGACAGAGACACTGAAGCTTTCTTT
>.|TRBV2|TRBJ1-4|many
CASKPLGGTNEKLFF
TGTGCCAGCAAGCCCCTGGGGGGGACTAATGAAAAACTGTTTTTT
>.|TRBV7-2|TRBJ2-7|.
CASSLANSIYEQYF
TGTGCCAGCAGCTTGGCGAACAGCATCTACGAGCAGTACTTC
>TRBD2|TRBV19|TRBJ2-1|.
CASSTSGTSGQEQFF
TGTGCCAGTAGCACTTCCGGGACTAGCGGGCAAGAGCAGTTCTTC
>.|TRBV7-3|TRBJ2-5|.
CASSLRGTTEGETQYF
TGTGCCAGCAGCTTAAGGGGGACAACGGAGGGAGAGACCCAGTACTTC
>.|TRBV6-1|TRBJ2-7|once
CASSAERISSYEQYF
TGTGCCAGCAGTGCTGAGAGAATAAGCTCCTACGAGCAGTACTTC
>.|TRBV5-1|TRBJ2-7|.
CASSLGTGDSYEQYF
TGCGCCAGCAGCTTGGGAACAGGTGACTCCTACGAGCAGTACTTC
>.|TRBV5-1|TRBJ1-3|.
CASSLQQGGTGGNTIYF
TGCGCCAGCAGCTTACAACAGGGAGGAACGGGTGGAAACACCATATATTTT
>TRBD1|TRBV7-2|TRBJ1-1|.
CASSIRDRETEAFF
TGTGCCAGCAGCATCCGGGACAGGGAGACTGAAGCTTTCTTT
>TRBD1|TRBV10-3|TRBJ2-6|.
CASGTGVPGANVLTF
TGTGCCTCCGGGACAGGGGTGCCTGGGGCCAACGTCCTGACTTTC
>.|TRBV11-1|TRBJ2-7|few
CASSPDREGYEQYF
TGTGCCAGCAGCCCGGACAGGGAGGGTTACGAGCAGTACTTC
>.|TRBV28|TRBJ2-1|.
CASNRGRKFYNEQFF
TGTGCCAGCAACCGGGGGCGGAAGTTTTACAATGAGCAGTTCTTC
>.|TRBV11-3|TRBJ2-1|.
CASSFRGANEQFF
TGTGCCAGCAGCTTTCGTGGAGCCAATGAGCAGTTCTTC
>.|TRBV29-1|TRBJ2-5|.
CSVAEVGYGETQYF
TGCAGCGTGGCGGAGGTTGGGTATGGAGAGACCCAGTACTTC
>.|TRBV5-8|TRBJ1-5|.
CASSPRDLSNQPQHF
TGTGCCAGCAGCCCCAGGGATTTGAGCAATCAGCCCCAGCATTTT
>.|TRBV5-6|TRBJ1-1|once
CASSYPPGPAFF
TGTGCCAGCAGCTACCCTCCGGGGCCCGCTTTCTTT
>.|TRBV9|TRBJ1-5|.
CASSVGGTWGSNQPQHF
TGTGCCAGCAGCGTAGGGGGGACGTGGGGAAGCAATCAGCCCCAGCATTTT
>.|TRBV11-2|TRBJ2-7|.
CASSLNGEQYF
TGTGCCAGCAGCTTAAACGGCGAGCAGTACTTC
>.|TRBV27|TRBJ1-1|.
CASSSPPDGISGEFF
TGTGCCAGCAGTTCGCCCCCGGACGGGATCAGCGGGGAGTTCTTT
>.|TRBV18|TRBJ1-1|.
CASSPFQVWTEAFF
TGTGCCAGCTCACCATTCCAGGTTTGGACTGAAGCTTTCTTT
>.|TRBV5-8|TRBJ1-1|.
CASSLRDTEAFF
TGTGCCAGCAGCTTGAGGGACACTGAAGCTTTCTTT
>TRBD1|TRBV19|TRBJ1-3|.
CASSMLGQGTGNTIYF
TGTGCCAGTAGTATGCTGGGACAGGGAACGGGAAACACCATATATTTT
>.|TRBV12-5|TRBJ2-6|.
CASGGRQASGANVLTF
TGTGCTAGTGGGGGGAGACAGGCCTCTGGGGCCAACGTCCTGACTTTC
>.|TRBV7-2|TRBJ1-1|once
CASSLYGSNTEAFF
TGTGCCAGCAGCTTATACGGGTCGAACACTGAAGCTTTCTTT
>.|TRBV5-3|TRBJ2-1|.
CARSLGGITKVQFF
TGTGCCAGAAGCTTAGGAGGGATTACTAAGGTGCAGTTCTTC
>.|TRBV7-2|TRBJ1-2|.
CASSLGTRSYGYTF
TGTGCCAGCAGCTTAGGTACAAGGAGCTATGGCTACACCTTC
>TRBD2|TRBV25-1|TRBJ2-5|.
CASQRAAGGGETQYF
TGTGCCAGCCAACGAGCGGCGGGAGGTGGAGAGACCCAGTACTTC
>.|TRBV5-6|TRBJ2-2|.
CASSLVSRNTGELFF
TGTGCCAGCAGCTTGGTTAGCAGAAACACCGGGGAGCTGTTTTTT
>.|TRBV5-6|TRBJ2-5|once
CASRREGSRGFKTQYF
TGTGCCAGCAGAAGAGAAGGGTCAAGAGGCTTCAAGACCCAGTACTTC
>.|TRBV9|TRBJ2-1|few
CASSVGRGAYNEQFF
TGTGCCAGCAGCGTAGGGAGGGGGGCCTACAATGAGCAGTTCTTC